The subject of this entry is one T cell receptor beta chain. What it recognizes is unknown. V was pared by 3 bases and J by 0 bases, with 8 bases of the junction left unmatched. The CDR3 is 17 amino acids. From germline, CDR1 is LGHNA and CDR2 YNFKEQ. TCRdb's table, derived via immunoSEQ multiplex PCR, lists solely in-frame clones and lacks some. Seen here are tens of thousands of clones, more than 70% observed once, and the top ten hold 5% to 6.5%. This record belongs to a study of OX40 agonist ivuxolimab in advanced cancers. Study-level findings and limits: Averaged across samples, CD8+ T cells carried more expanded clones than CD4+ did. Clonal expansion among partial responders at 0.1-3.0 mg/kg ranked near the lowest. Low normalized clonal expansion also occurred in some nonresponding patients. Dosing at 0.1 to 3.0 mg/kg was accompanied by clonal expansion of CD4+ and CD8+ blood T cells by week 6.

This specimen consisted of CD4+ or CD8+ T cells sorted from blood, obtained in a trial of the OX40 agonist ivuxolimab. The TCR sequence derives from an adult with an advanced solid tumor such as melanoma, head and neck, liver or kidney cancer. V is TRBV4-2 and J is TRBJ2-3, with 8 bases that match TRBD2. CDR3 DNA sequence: TGTGCCAGCAGCCACGAGAACGGGAGGGCTAGCACAGATACGCAGTATTTT. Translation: CASSHENGRASTDTQYF.